A single T cell receptor (beta chain) is shown here with its context. Antigen: not known. This entry comes from a study of Ad26.COV2.S vaccination and SARS-CoV-2 variants. Sample treatment: 19 received Ad26.COV2.S at low or high dose, single or two shots; several received placebo; per-sample allocation not given. Sample collection was performed on day 63 after the first vaccine or placebo injection. An adult aged 18-55 years in Boston served as the donor. Participants' vaccine, an Ad26 vector, delivered Wuhan-strain SARS-CoV-2 spike. Some clones are missing from TCRdb's copy, which holds only in-frame ones; the method was immunoSEQ multiplex PCR. The sample records over 350,000 clones, approximately 91% being singletons. The study's findings and limits: Total T cell responses, in the TCR breadth and depth analyses, may have been underestimated. Vaccine recipients and placebo recipients showed similar non-spike TCR breadth.

Trimming left V 5 bases short and J 14 bases short, with 19 bases between. CDR1 is LNHDA and CDR2 is SQIVND in the germline V gene (reference sequence). The CDR3 runs 14 residues. The source is a person between 18 and 65 years old who received the Ad26.COV2.S COVID-19 vaccine or a placebo. This material consisted of peripheral blood, taken in a trial of Ad26.COV2.S vaccine versus placebo. This rearrangement joins TRBV19 to TRBJ1-6, with D uncertain. The CDR3 DNA reads as TGTGCCAGTAGTCCCACCGGTACACCTCAGGCCCTCCACTTT. Translation gives CASSPTGTPQALHF.